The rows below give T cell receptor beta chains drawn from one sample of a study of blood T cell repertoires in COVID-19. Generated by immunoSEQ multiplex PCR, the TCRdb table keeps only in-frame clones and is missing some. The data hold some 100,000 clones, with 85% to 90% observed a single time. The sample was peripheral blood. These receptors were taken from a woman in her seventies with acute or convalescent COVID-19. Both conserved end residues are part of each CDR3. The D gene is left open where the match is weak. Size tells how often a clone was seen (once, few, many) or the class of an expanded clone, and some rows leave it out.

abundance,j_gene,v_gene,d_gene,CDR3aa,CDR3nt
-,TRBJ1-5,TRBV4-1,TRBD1,CASSLGGQAGNQPQHF,TGCGCCAGCAGCCTTGGAGGACAGGCGGGCAATCAGCCCCAGCATTTT
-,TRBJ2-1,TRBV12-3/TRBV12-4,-,CASSFIQGNEQFF,TGTGCCAGCAGTTTTATACAGGGCAATGAGCAGTTCTTC
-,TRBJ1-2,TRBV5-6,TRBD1,CASSLGTGDRYGYTF,TGTGCCAGCAGCCTAGGGACAGGGGATCGGTATGGCTACACCTTC
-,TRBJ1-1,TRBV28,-,CASTGGLGTEAFF,TGTGCCAGCACTGGAGGGCTGGGCACTGAAGCTTTCTTT
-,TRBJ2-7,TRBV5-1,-,CASSLGQGLTYEQYF,TGCGCCAGCAGCTTGGGTCAGGGGCTAACCTACGAGCAGTACTTC
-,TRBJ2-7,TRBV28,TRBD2,CASSSGLAGAYEQYF,TGTGCCAGCAGTTCAGGACTAGCGGGAGCGTACGAGCAGTACTTC
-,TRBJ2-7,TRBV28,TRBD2,CASSLGDSRGRTSTRYEQYF,TGTGCCAGCAGTTTAGGGGACTCTCGGGGAAGGACTAGCACCCGCTACGAGCAGTACTTC
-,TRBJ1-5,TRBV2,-,CASSEIQGSNQPQHF,TGTGCCAGCAGTGAGATTCAGGGGTCCAATCAGCCCCAGCATTTT
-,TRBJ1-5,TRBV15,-,CATSRVGAARQPQHF,TGTGCCACCAGCAGAGTAGGGGCAGCACGGCAGCCCCAGCATTTT
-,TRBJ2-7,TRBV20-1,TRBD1,CSASKGAPTYEQYF,TGCAGTGCTAGTAAGGGGGCTCCTACCTACGAGCAGTACTTC
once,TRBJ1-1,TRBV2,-,CASSERETEAFF,TGTGCCAGCAGTGAAAGGGAGACTGAAGCTTTCTTT
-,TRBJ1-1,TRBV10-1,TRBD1,CASSESGTGQAEAFF,TGCGCCAGCAGTGAATCAGGGACAGGGCAGGCTGAAGCTTTCTTT
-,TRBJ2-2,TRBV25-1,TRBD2,CASAGLGADTGELFF,TGTGCCAGCGCAGGACTAGGAGCTGACACCGGGGAGCTGTTTTTT